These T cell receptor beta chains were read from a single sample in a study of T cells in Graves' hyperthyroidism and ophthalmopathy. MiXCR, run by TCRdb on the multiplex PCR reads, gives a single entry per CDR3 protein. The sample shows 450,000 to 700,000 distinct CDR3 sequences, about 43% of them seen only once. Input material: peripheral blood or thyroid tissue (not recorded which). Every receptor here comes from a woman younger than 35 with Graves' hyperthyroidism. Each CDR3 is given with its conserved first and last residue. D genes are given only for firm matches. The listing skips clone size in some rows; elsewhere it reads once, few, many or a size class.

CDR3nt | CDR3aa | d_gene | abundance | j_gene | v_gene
TGTGCCAGCAGTTTAGTGGCTAGCTCCTACGAGCAGTACTTC | CASSLVASSYEQYF | . | few | TRBJ2-7 | TRBV27
TGTGCCAGCCAAGGGACAGGGGGCTATGGCTACACCTTC | CASQGTGGYGYTF | TRBD1 | once | TRBJ1-2 | TRBV12-3/TRBV12-4
TGTGCCGTAACGCCGGGTCCCTGGGGCAATCAGCCCCAGCATTTT | CAVTPGPWGNQPQHF | . | few | TRBJ1-5 | TRBV27
TGTGCCAGCACCCGGGGACAGGGGGCCAACGAGCAGTACTTC | CASTRGQGANEQYF | TRBD1 | many | TRBJ2-7 | TRBV19
TGTGCCAGCAGCTTAGGGCGGACTAGCGGCACAGATACGCAGTATTTT | CASSLGRTSGTDTQYF | TRBD2 | . | TRBJ2-3 | TRBV7-9
TGCAGTGCTAGAGACCCCGACAGGGGGGGTGAAAAACTGTTTTTT | CSARDPDRGGEKLFF | TRBD1 | many | TRBJ1-4 | TRBV20-1
TGCGCCAGCAGCCAGGCCGGCGGATATTACGAGACCCAGTACTTC | CASSQAGGYYETQYF | . | once | TRBJ2-5 | TRBV5-1
TGCAGTGCTAGGGGGGACTCTCTGGAGGTCGGGGAGCTGTTTTTT | CSARGDSLEVGELFF | . | many | TRBJ2-2 | TRBV20-1
TGTGCCACCAGTGATTTAGGTCCAGGGACGAAAGAGACCCAGTACTTC | CATSDLGPGTKETQYF | . | many | TRBJ2-5 | TRBV24-1
TGTGCTAGCGCCAGGGTAGCAAATCAGCCCCAGCATTTT | CASARVANQPQHF | . | . | TRBJ1-5 | TRBV6-5
TGTGCCATCAGTGAGCCAGGGGGAGACTATGGCTACACCTTC | CAISEPGGDYGYTF | TRBD1 | once | TRBJ1-2 | TRBV10-3
TGTGCCAGCAGTTCGGGATTTGAGGAAAAACTGTTTTTT | CASSSGFEEKLFF | . | many | TRBJ1-4 | TRBV6-6
TGTGCCAGCAGTACCCCTAATCCCCAGACAGGTTCGATAAGTAACACTGAAGCTTTCTTT | CASSTPNPQTGSISNTEAFF | . | many | TRBJ1-1 | TRBV6-5
TGTGCCAGCAGCCAAACGAGAGGGGTCTCCTACGAGCAGTACTTC | CASSQTRGVSYEQYF | . | many | TRBJ2-7 | TRBV11-3
TGTGCCAGCAGCACCCGGACAGGCTCGGTAGAGACCCAGTACTTC | CASSTRTGSVETQYF | TRBD1 | many | TRBJ2-5 | TRBV11-3
TGTGCCACCAGCAGCACGTCCGGGACACCCTGGGACGAGCAGTACTTC | CATSSTSGTPWDEQYF | . | . | TRBJ2-7 | TRBV15
TGTGCCAGCAGCTTCCCGACTAGCGGGAGGAGGAGCTCCTACGAGCAGTACTTC | CASSFPTSGRRSSYEQYF | TRBD2 | once | TRBJ2-7 | TRBV12-3/TRBV12-4
TGTGCCAGTAGTATGAGGTCCGCGAACACCGGGGAGCTGTTTTTT | CASSMRSANTGELFF | . | many | TRBJ2-2 | TRBV19
TGCAGTGCTAGAGCGGAGTGGAATGAGCAGTTCTTC | CSARAEWNEQFF | . | few | TRBJ2-1 | TRBV20-1
TGTGCCAGCAGCTTTGAAGGGACTAGACTTCCCTACGAGCAGTACTTC | CASSFEGTRLPYEQYF | TRBD2 | many | TRBJ2-7 | TRBV7-2
TGTGCCAGCAGCCGGACAGGAGAAGCTTTCTTT | CASSRTGEAFF | TRBD1 | many | TRBJ1-1 | TRBV6-5
TGCAGTTTCCGGCCTACAGGTGAAAAACTGTTTTTT | CSFRPTGEKLFF | . | many | TRBJ1-4 | TRBV20-1
TGTGCCAGCAGCTTAAAGTCGGGACTAGCGGGAAGCAATGAGCAGTTCTTC | CASSLKSGLAGSNEQFF | TRBD2 | . | TRBJ2-1 | TRBV7-3
TGTGCCAGCAGCTGGGACAGCTACGAGCAGTACTTC | CASSWDSYEQYF | TRBD1 | many | TRBJ2-7 | TRBV5-8